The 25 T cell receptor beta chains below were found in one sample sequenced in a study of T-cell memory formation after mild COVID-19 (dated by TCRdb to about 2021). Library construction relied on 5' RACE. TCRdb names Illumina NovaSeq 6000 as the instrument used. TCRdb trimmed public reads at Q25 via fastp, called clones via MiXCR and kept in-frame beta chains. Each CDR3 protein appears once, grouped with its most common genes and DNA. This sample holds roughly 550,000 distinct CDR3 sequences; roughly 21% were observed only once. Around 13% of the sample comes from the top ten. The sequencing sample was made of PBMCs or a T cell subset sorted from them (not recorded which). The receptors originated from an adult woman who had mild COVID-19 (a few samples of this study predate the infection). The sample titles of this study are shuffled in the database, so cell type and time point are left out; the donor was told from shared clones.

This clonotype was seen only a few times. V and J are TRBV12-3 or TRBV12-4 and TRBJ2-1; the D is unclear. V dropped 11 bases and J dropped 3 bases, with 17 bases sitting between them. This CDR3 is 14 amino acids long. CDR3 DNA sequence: TGTGCCTGTCGGTCAGGTACTGACTACAATGAGCAGTTCTTC. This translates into CACRSGTDYNEQFF.

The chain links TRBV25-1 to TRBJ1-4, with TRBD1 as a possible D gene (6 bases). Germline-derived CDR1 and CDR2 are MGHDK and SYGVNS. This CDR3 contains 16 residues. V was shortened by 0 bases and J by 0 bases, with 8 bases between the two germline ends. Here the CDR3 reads CASSEYRGSTNEKLFF. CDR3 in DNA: TGTGCCAGCAGTGAATACAGGGGCTCAACTAATGAAAAACTGTTTTTT.

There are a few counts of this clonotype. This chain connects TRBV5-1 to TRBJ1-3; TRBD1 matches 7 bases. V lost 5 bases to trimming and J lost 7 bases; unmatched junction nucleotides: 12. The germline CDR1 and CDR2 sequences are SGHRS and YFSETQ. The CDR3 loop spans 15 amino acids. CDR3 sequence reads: CASSEGAADANTIYF. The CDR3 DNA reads TGCGCCAGCAGTGAGGGGGCAGCTGATGCGAACACCATATATTTT.

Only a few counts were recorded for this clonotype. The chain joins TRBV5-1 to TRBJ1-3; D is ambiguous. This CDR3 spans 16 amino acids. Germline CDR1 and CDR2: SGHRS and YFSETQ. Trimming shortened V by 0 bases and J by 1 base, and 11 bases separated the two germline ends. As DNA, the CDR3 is TGCGCCAGCAGCTTGGGTGTTGGGTGGTCTGGAAACACCATATATTTT. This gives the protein CASSLGVGWSGNTIYF.

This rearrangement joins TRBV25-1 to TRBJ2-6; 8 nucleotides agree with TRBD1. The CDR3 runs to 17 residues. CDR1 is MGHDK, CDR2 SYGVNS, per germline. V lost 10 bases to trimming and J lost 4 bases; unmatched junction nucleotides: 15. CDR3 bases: TGTGCCACCGCCATGGGGCAGGGGGCGAGAGGGGCCAACGTCCTGACTTTC. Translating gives CATAMGQGARGANVLTF.

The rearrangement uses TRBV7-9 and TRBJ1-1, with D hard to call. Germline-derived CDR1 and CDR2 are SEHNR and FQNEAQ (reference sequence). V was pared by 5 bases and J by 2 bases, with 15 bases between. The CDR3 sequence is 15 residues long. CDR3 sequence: CASSREGILNTEAFF. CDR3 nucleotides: TGTGCCAGCAGCCGAGAGGGCATATTAAACACTGAAGCTTTCTTT.

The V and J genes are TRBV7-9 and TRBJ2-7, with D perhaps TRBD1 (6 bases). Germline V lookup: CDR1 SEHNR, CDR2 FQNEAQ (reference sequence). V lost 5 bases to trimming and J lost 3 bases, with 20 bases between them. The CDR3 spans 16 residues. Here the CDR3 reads CASSGRGQGKYYEQYF. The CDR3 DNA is TGTGCCAGCAGCGGACGAGGGCAGGGGAAATACTACGAGCAGTACTTC.

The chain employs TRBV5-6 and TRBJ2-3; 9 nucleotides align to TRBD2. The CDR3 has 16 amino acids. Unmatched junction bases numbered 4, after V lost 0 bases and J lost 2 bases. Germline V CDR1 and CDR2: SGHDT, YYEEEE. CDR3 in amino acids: CASSLVAGAFTDTQYF. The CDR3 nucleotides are TGTGCCAGCAGCTTGGTAGCGGGGGCCTTCACAGATACGCAGTATTTT. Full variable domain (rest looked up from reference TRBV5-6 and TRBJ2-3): DAGVTQSPTHLIKTRGQQVTLRCSPKSGHDTVSWYQQALGQGPQFIFQYYEEEERQRGNFPDRFSGHQFPNYSSELNVNALLLGDSALYLCASSLVAGAFTDTQYFGPGTRLTVL.

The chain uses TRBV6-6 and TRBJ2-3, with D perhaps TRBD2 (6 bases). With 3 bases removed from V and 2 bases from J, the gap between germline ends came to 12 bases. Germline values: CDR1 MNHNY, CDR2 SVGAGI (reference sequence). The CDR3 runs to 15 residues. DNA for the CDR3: TGTGCCAGCAGTTATGGCGGGGCTTCCACAGATACGCAGTATTTT. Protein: CASSYGGASTDTQYF.

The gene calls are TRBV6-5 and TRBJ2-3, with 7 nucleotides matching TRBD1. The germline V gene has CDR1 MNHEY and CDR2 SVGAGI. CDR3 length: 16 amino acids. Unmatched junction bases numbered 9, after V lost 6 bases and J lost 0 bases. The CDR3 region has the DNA TGTGCCAGCAGCACCGGGACAGTTTATAGCACAGATACGCAGTATTTT. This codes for CASSTGTVYSTDTQYF.

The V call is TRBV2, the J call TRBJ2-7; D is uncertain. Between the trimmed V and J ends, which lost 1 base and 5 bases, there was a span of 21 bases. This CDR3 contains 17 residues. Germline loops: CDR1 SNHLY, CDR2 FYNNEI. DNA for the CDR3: TGTGCCAGCAGTGAAGGGTGGATAGAAGAGGAATTCGACGAGCAGTACTTC. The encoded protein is CASSEGWIEEEFDEQYF. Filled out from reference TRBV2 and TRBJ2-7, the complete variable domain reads EPEVTQTPSHQVTQMGQEVILRCVPISNHLYFYWYRQILGQKVEFLVSFYNNEISEKSEIFDDQFSVERPDGSNFTLKIRSTKLEDSAMYFCASSEGWIEEEFDEQYFGPGTRLTVT.

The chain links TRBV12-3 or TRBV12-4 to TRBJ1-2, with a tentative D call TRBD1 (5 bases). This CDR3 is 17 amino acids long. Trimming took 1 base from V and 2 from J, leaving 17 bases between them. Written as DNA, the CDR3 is TGTGCCAGCAGTTTAGACGCCCCCAGGGTAACAAACTATGGCTACACCTTC. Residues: CASSLDAPRVTNYGYTF.

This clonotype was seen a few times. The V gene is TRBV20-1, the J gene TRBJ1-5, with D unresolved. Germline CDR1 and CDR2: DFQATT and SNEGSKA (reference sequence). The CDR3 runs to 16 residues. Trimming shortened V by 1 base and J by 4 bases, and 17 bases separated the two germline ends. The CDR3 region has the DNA TGCAGTGCTAGAGGTCGGGGAAGACGGGAGAATCAGCCCCAGCATTTT. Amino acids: CSARGRGRRENQPQHF.

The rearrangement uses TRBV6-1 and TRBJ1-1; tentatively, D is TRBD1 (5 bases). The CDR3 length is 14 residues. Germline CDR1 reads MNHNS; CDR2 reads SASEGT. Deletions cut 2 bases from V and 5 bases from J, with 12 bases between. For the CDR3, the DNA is TGTGCCAGCAGTGAATCGACAGTGCATACTGAAGCTTTCTTT. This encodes CASSESTVHTEAFF.

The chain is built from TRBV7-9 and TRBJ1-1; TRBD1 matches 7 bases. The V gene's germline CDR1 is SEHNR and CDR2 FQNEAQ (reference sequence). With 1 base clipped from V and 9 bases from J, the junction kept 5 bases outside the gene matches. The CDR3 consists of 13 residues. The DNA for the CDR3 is TGTGCCAGCAGCTTAGACTGGACAGGTAAAGCTTTCTTT. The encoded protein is CASSLDWTGKAFF.

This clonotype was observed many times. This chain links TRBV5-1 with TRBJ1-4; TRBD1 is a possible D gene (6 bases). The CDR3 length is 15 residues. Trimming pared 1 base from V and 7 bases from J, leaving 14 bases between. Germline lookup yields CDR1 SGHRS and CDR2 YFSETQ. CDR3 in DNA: TGCGCCAGCAGCTTGCTTGGACAGCCAGTTGAAAAACTGTTTTTT. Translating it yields CASSLLGQPVEKLFF.

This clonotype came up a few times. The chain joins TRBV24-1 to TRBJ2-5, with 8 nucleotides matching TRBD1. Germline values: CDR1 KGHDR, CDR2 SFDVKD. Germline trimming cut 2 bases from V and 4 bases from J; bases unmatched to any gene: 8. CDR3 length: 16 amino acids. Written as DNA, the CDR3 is TGTGCCACCAGTGATTCCGACAGGGGTTTTATAGAGACCCAGTACTTC. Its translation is CATSDSDRGFIETQYF.

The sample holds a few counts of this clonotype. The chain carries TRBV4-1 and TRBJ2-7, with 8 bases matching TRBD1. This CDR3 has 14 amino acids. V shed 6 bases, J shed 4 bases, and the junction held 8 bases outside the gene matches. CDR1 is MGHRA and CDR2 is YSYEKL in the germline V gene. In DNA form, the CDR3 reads TGCGCCAGCAGACGCGCAGGGGGCTCATACGAGCAGTACTTC. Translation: CASRRAGGSYEQYF.

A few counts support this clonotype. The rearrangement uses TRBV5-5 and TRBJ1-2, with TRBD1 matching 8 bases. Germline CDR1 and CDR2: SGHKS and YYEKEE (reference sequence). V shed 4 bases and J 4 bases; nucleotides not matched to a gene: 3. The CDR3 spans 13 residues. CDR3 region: CASSRTGSYGYTF. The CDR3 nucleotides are TGTGCCAGCAGCCGGACAGGGTCCTATGGCTACACCTTC.

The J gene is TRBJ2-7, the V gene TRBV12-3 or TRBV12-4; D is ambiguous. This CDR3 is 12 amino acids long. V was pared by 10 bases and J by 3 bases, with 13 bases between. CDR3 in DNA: TGTGCCATCCGGACGTTGGGCTACGAGCAGTACTTC. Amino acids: CAIRTLGYEQYF.

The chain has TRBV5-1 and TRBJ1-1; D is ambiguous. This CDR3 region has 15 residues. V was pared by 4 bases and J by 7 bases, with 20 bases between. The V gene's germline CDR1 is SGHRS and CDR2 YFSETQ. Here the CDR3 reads CASSLGKVPGGEAFF. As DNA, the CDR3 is TGCGCCAGCAGCCTCGGGAAGGTTCCCGGCGGTGAAGCTTTCTTT. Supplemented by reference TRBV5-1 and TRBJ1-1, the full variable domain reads KAGVTQTPRYLIKTRGQQVTLSCSPISGHRSVSWYQQTPGQGLQFLFEYFSETQRNKGNFPGRFSGRQFSNSRSEMNVSTLELGDSALYLCASSLGKVPGGEAFFGQGTRLTVV.

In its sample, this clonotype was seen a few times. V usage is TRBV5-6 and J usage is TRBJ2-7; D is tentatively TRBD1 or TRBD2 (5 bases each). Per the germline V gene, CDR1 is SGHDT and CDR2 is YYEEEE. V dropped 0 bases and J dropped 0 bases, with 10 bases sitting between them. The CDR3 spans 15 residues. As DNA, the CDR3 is TGTGCCAGCAGCTTGGCTGGGACGGTCTCCTACGAGCAGTACTTC. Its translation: CASSLAGTVSYEQYF.

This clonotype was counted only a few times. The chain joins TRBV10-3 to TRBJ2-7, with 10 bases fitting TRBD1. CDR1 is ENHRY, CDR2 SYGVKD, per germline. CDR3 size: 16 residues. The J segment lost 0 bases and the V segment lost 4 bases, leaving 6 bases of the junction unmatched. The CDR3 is CAISVGTGESSYEQYF. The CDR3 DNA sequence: TGTGCCATCAGTGTCGGGACAGGGGAAAGCTCCTACGAGCAGTACTTC.

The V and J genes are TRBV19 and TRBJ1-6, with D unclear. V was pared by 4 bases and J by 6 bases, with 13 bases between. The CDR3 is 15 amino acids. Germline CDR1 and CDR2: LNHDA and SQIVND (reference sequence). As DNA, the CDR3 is TGTGCCAGTAGTAATCGTGTCGTGGGTAATTCACCCCTCCACTTT. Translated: CASSNRVVGNSPLHF.

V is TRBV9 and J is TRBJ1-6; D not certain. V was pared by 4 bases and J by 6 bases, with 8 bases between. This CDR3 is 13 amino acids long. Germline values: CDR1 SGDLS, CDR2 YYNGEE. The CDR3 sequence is CASSLTLNSPLHF. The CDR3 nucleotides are TGTGCCAGCAGCTTGACTCTTAATTCACCCCTCCACTTT.